Below are 17 T cell receptor beta chains sequenced from a single sample in a study of blood T cell repertoires in COVID-19. Only in-frame clones appear in the TCRdb table, and some are missing; sequencing was by immunoSEQ multiplex PCR. The sample includes fewer than 200,000 clones, 84% of them seen just once. The sample comprised peripheral blood. These receptors originate from an elderly woman with COVID-19, enrolled during active disease.

The chain has TRBV25-1 and TRBJ2-5; 7 bases fit TRBD2. CDR3 size: 17 residues. V dropped 3 bases and J dropped 0; count of bases not matched to a gene: 10. Germline CDR1 and CDR2: MGHDK and SYGVNS. For the CDR3, the DNA is TGTGCCAGCAGTGACGAGCTAAGCGGGGCGTACCAAGAGACCCAGTACTTC. The encoded protein is CASSDELSGAYQETQYF. The full variable domain, with the rest looked up from reference TRBV25-1 and TRBJ2-5, is EADIYQTPRYLVIGTGKKITLECSQTMGHDKMYWYQQDPGMELHLIHYSYGVNSTEKGDLSSESTVSRIRTEHFPLTLESARPSHTSQYLCASSDELSGAYQETQYFGPGTRLLVL.

The chain recombines TRBV5-1 with TRBJ2-1; the match to TRBD1 covers 7 bases. Germline loops: CDR1 SGHRS, CDR2 YFSETQ. The CDR3 runs to 16 residues. The J segment lost 0 bases and the V segment lost 4 bases, leaving 7 bases of the junction unmatched. As DNA, the CDR3 is TGCGCCAGCAGCACCGGGACAGCCATCTCCTACAATGAGCAGTTCTTC. Protein sequence: CASSTGTAISYNEQFF.

This chain links TRBV27 with TRBJ1-4; 8 bases agree with TRBD1. The CDR3 consists of 15 residues. Germline loops: CDR1 MNHEY, CDR2 SMNVEV (reference sequence). J was trimmed by 10 bases and V by 3 bases; bases with no gene match: 10. DNA for the CDR3: TGTGCCAGCAGTTTCGGGTGGGACAGGCAAGGAAAACTGTTTTTT. Its protein is CASSFGWDRQGKLFF.

This chain connects TRBV14 to TRBJ2-1; TRBD1 might be the D (6 bases). Trimming took off 2 bases at V and 7 bases at J, with 12 bases between the two ends. The germline V gene encodes CDR1 SGHDN and CDR2 FVKESK. The CDR3 is 14 residues long. DNA of the CDR3: TGTGCCAGCAGCCAACGAAACAGGGTTAATGAGCAGTTCTTC. It yields the protein CASSQRNRVNEQFF.

The chain uses TRBV9 and TRBJ1-1; no reliable D call. Germline V gene sequence: CDR1 SGDLS, CDR2 YYNGEE. The CDR3 length is 16 residues. V was trimmed by 0 bases and J by 0 bases, leaving 12 bases between them. In nucleotides, the CDR3 is TGTGCCAGCAGCGTAGTTTCAGGATCTATGAACACTGAAGCTTTCTTT. It encodes CASSVVSGSMNTEAFF.

The V call is TRBV30, the J call TRBJ1-2, with D possibly TRBD1 on 5 matching bases. Germline CDR1 and CDR2: GTSNPN and SVGIG (reference sequence). With 4 bases removed from V and 3 bases from J, the gap between germline ends came to 18 bases. CDR3 length equals 15 residues. The CDR3 here is CAWTMTAFTYYGYTF. The CDR3 nucleotides are TGTGCCTGGACCATGACAGCTTTTACATACTATGGCTACACCTTC.

CDR3 DNA sequence: TGTGCCAGCAGCGTAGGGGGGGAGTCGCGGGAAAAACTGTTTTTT. Its protein is CASSVGGESREKLFF. V usage is TRBV9 and J usage is TRBJ1-4, with D possibly matching TRBD1 (5 bases). In germline, CDR1 is SGDLS, CDR2 YYNGEE. V gave up 0 bases and J gave up 8 bases, with 14 bases separating them. This CDR3 contains 15 residues.

V usage is TRBV15 and J usage is TRBJ2-7; no clear D gene. Per the germline V gene, CDR1 is LNHNV and CDR2 is YYDKDF (reference sequence). CDR3 length: 13 residues. V gave up 0 bases and J gave up 3 bases, with 6 bases separating them. CDR3 loop: CATSRDIGYEQYF. CDR3 in DNA: TGTGCCACCAGCAGAGACATCGGCTACGAGCAGTACTTC.

The chain uses TRBV29-1 and TRBJ2-5; the D is unclear. Trimming pared 6 bases from V and 2 bases from J, leaving 7 bases between. The CDR3 runs 11 residues. CDR1 is SQVTM and CDR2 is ANQGSEA in the germline V gene. CDR3 in DNA: TGCAGCGTCCCCCCGCAAGAGACCCAGTACTTC. It specifies CSVPPQETQYF.

The J gene is TRBJ2-7, the V gene TRBV10-3, with D hard to call. CDR1 is ENHRY and CDR2 is SYGVKD in the germline V gene. The CDR3 consists of 14 residues. V shed 5 bases and J shed 6 bases, with 17 bases lying between them. As DNA, the CDR3 is TGTGCCATCAGTTCTAACGCGGCCTCCGGCGAGCAGTACTTC. This encodes CAISSNAASGEQYF.

The V and J genes are TRBV1 and TRBJ2-1; the tabulated D call, TRBD2, remains unverified against the DNA. TRBV1 is a listed pseudogene. CDR3 size: 16 residues. The CDR3 sequence: CTSSQEGGGFCNEQFF. CDR3 bases: TGCACCAGCAGCCAAGAGGGGGGAGGGTTCTGCAATGAGCAGTTCTTC.

The chain has TRBV6-9 and TRBJ2-7, with no clear D. The germline CDR1 and CDR2 sequences are MNHGY and SVAAGI. The CDR3 covers 13 residues. Trimming removed 0 bases from V and 4 bases from J, with 7 bases in between. The CDR3 sequence is CASSYSRSYEQYF. The DNA for the CDR3 is TGTGCCAGCAGTTATTCTAGGAGTTACGAGCAGTACTTC.

The chain combines TRBV7-8 with TRBJ2-1, with D perhaps matching TRBD2 (6 bases). Trimming shortened V by 5 bases and J by 4 bases, and 15 bases separated the two germline ends. The CDR3 loop spans 15 amino acids. CDR1 and CDR2 from the germline V gene are SGHVS and FQNEAQ. The CDR3 nucleotides read TGTGCCAGCAGCCGAGACGGCGGGGAGTACAATGAGCAGTTCTTC. This gives the protein CASSRDGGEYNEQFF.

The chain recombines TRBV30 with TRBJ2-1, with TRBD2 matching 8 bases. The CDR3 totals 14 residues. Germline CDR1 reads GTSNPN; CDR2 reads SVGIG (reference sequence). The V segment lost 5 bases and the J segment 0 bases; nucleotides outside the gene matches: 3. CDR3: CAWVAGNSYNEQFF. In DNA form, the CDR3 reads TGTGCCTGGGTAGCGGGGAACTCCTACAATGAGCAGTTCTTC.

The rearrangement joins TRBV4-1 to TRBJ2-3, with D perhaps TRBD2 (6 bases). V gave up 6 bases and J gave up 9 bases, with 22 bases separating them. The germline V gene encodes CDR1 MGHRA and CDR2 YSYEKL. This CDR3 has 15 amino acids. The CDR3 reads CASRNEGTGLGTQYF. The CDR3 DNA is TGCGCCAGCAGGAACGAGGGGACTGGTCTCGGGACGCAGTATTTT.

This clone has more than one count but fewer than ten. V and J are TRBV29-1 and TRBJ1-1; D gene ambiguous. Trimming cost V 3 bases and J 2 bases, with 22 bases left between them. CDR1 SQVTM and CDR2 ANQGSEA come from the germline V gene. The CDR3 has 17 residues. The chain's CDR3 is CSVDNGRTGSYNTEAFF. CDR3 nucleotides: TGCAGCGTTGATAATGGGAGAACCGGGAGTTATAACACTGAAGCTTTCTTT.

The chain couples TRBV9 to TRBJ2-5, with 13 bases matching TRBD2. There are 18 residues in the CDR3. The junction had 10 bases not matched to a gene; V was cut back by 0 bases and J by 5 bases. Germline V gene lookup returns CDR1 SGDLS and CDR2 YYNGEE. CDR3 region: CASSVGGLAGAGGETQYF. The CDR3 region has the DNA TGTGCCAGCAGCGTAGGAGGACTAGCGGGGGCTGGGGGCGAGACCCAGTACTTC. Full variable domain (outside the CDR3, taken from reference TRBV9 and TRBJ2-5): DSGVTQTPKHLITATGQRVTLRCSPRSGDLSVYWYQQSLDQGLQFLIQYYNGEERAKGNILERFSAQQFPDLHSELNLSSLELGDSALYFCASSVGGLAGAGGETQYFGPGTRLLVL.